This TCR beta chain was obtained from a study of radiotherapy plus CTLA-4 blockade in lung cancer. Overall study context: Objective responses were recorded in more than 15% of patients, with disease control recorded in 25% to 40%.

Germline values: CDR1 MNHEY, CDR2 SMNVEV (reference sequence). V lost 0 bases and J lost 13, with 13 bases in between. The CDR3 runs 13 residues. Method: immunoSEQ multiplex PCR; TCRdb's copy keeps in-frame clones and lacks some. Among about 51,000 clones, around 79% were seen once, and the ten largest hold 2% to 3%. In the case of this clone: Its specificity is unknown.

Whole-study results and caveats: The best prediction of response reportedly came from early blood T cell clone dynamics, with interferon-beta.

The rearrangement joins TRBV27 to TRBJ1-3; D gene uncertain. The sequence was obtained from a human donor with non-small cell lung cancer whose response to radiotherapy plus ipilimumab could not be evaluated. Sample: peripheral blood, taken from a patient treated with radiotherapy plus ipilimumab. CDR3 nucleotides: TGTGCCAGCAGTTTATCGATGGGGTCGGGGATATATTTT. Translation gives CASSLSMGSGIYF.